The present T cell receptor beta chain was sequenced within a study of blood T cells in healthy people across ages (dated by TCRdb to between 2015 and 2017). Describing the broader study: In model experiments, template switching captured about one uniquely barcoded TCR beta cDNA molecule for every two T cells. To track age-related changes in TCR beta repertoire diversity, the study relied on deep sequencing normalized with unique cDNA molecular identifiers. Four age groups were formed from the donors: young (average roughly 15 years), middle-aged (roughly 38), aged (about 62) and long-lived (around 82). Donors of different ages were randomly distributed across sequencing lanes to avoid experimental bias. The study analyzed two additional independent replicas of 1 million unique cDNA reads from the same blood draw for two donors, one aged 18 to 30 and one aged 80 or older.

Libraries were prepared through 5' RACE. Reads for this sample came from an Illumina HiSeq 2500. The second PCR ran for roughly 6 to 11 cycles and used a J-beta primer mix along with a sample-barcoded 5' primer. A unique molecular identifier was introduced onto each TCR beta cDNA molecule by a template-switch 5' adaptor carrying 12 random nucleotides. At least 2.5 million CDR3-containing paired-end reads were obtained from each sample. First-strand cDNA synthesis was performed from all RNA using the Mint cDNA synthesis kit, with priming by a TRBC-specific oligonucleotide. All cDNA was treated with uracil-DNA glycosylase and then went through a first 18-cycle PCR with the universal primers M1SS and BC2_uni_R. The paper's data handling went like this. Each sample was normalized by randomly selecting 1 million high-quality reads, each carrying a distinct molecular identifier. Reads sharing molecular identifiers were discarded rather than binned into consensus sequences. MiTCR, with a Q25 quality threshold and the strictest error-elimination algorithm, was used for CDR3 identification, clonotype clustering and error correction. A nonparametric unseen species model using Euler transformation provided a lower-bound estimate of total TCR beta diversity. TCRdb passed the public sequencing reads through fastp at Q25 and MiXCR, retaining productive beta sequences. Each entry merges the rows of one CDR3 protein and shows their most common DNA and genes. These V and J calls originate from TCRdb's pipeline instead of the authors' own analysis. In all, the sample holds around 1.5 million distinct CDR3 sequences, and 34% of those were seen once. The ten largest account for approximately 10% of the sample.

Points the paper makes about the study in general: Observed TCR beta diversity correlated strongly with the percentage of naive T cells measured by flow cytometry. Since profiling was done on bulk unsorted PBMCs, naive and antigen-experienced compartments could not be conclusively compared. Compared with the aged group, the long-lived group had more naive CD4+ T cells, fewer expanded clones and increased TCR diversity, suggesting age selection. Because the CMV infection status of the donors was unknown, age-related changes in expanded clonotypes may potentially have been confounded. Observed TCR beta diversity per million T cells fell roughly linearly with age, and a significant reduction was already apparent by age around 40. Estimates of total diversity based on one million sequenced T cells were regarded as lower bounds and as underestimates.

Regarding this clonotype: Its antigen is still unknown. No quality values exist for individual bases; no much larger clone is one base distant.

Donors were approximately 42 systemically healthy Caucasian individuals from Russia aged roughly 6 to 90 years. Ten milliliters of peripheral blood were drawn from each donor into EDTA-treated Vacutainer tubes. Ficoll-Paque density-gradient centrifugation was used to isolate PBMCs, with at least 6.5 million per sample. Trizol reagent was used to extract total RNA from the PBMCs, yielding at least 6 micrograms per sample. Naive CD45RAhigh/CD27high T cell percentages were measured by flow cytometry on a PBMC aliquot from every donor. Relative to germline, V is missing 6 bases and J is missing 11 bases, with 5 bases of the junction outside any gene match. The CDR3 measures 11 amino acids from cysteine to phenylalanine. The CDR3 DNA has 33 bases and is translated from base 1.

The sequenced sample consisted of blood. The clonotype was recovered from a woman aged 25 to 39 in good health. The chain joins TRBV12-3 or TRBV12-4 to TRBJ1-1, with 8 middle bases fitting TRBD1. The sequenced DNA: TGTGCCAGCAGCCAGACAGGGGACGCTTTCTTT. Its coded protein is CASSQTGDAFF.